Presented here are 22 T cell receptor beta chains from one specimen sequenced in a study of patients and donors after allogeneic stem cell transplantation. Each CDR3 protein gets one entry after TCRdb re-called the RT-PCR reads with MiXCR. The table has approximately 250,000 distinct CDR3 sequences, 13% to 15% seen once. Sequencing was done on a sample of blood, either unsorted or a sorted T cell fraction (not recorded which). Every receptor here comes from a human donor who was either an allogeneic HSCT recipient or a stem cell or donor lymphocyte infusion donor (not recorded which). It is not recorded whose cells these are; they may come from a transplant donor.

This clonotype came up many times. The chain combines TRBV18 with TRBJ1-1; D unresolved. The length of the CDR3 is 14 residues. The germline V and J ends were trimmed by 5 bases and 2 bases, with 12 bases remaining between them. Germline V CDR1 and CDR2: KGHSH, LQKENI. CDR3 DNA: TGTGCCAGCTCAGGCTGGGAAATTAACACTGAAGCTTTCTTT. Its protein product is CASSGWEINTEAFF. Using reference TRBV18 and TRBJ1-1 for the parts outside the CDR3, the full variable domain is NAGVMQNPRHLVRRRGQEARLRCSPMKGHSHVYWYRQLPEEGLKFMVYLQKENIIDESGMPKERFSAEFPKEGPSILRIQQVVRGDSAAYFCASSGWEINTEAFFGQGTRLTVV.

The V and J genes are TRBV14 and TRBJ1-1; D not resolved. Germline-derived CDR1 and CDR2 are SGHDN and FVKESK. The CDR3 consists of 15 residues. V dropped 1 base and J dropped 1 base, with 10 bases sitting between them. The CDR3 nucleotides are TGTGCCAGCAGCCAAGCGAACACAGCGAACACTGAAGCTTTCTTT. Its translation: CASSQANTANTEAFF.

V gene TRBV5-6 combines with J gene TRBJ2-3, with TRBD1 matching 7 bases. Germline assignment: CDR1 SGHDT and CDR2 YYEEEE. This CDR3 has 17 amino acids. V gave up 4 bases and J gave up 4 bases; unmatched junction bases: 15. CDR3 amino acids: CASSNPNRGRAADTQYF. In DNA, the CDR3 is TGTGCCAGCAGCAATCCAAACAGGGGCAGGGCAGCAGATACGCAGTATTTT.

CDR3 protein: CASSDGWGGDEKLFF. The CDR3 nucleotides read TGTGCCAGCAGTGACGGGTGGGGGGGCGACGAAAAACTGTTTTTT. The J gene is TRBJ1-4, the V gene TRBV6-1; possible D gene TRBD1, 6 bases. The CDR3 loop spans 15 amino acids. Germline CDR1 reads MNHNS; CDR2 reads SASEGT. With 3 bases removed from V and 8 bases from J, the gap between germline ends came to 16 bases.

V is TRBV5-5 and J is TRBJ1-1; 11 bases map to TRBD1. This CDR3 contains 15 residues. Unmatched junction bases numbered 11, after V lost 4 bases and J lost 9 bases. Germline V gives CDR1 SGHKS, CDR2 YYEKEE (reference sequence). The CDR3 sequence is CASSRWTGGGSQAFF. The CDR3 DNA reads TGTGCCAGCAGCAGATGGACAGGGGGCGGGTCCCAAGCTTTCTTT.

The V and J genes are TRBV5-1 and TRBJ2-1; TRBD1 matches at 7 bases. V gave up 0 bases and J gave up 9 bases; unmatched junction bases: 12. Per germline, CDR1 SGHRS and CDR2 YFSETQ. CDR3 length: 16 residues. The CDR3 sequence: CASSLETGLYRGEQFF. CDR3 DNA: TGCGCCAGCAGCTTGGAGACAGGGCTTTACCGGGGTGAGCAGTTCTTC.

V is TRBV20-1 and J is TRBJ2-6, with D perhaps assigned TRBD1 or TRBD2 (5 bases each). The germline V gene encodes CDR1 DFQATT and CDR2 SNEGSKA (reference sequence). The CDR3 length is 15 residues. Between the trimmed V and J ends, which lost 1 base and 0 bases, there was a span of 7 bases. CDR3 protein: CSARGGFSGANVLTF. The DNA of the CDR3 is TGCAGTGCTAGAGGGGGGTTCTCTGGGGCCAACGTCCTGACTTTC.

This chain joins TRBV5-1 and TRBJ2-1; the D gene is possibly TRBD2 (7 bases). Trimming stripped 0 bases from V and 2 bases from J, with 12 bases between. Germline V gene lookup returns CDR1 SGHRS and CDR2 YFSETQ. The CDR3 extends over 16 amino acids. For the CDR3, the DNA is TGCGCCAGCAGCTTGGTCCGGGGGGCTACCTACAATGAGCAGTTCTTC. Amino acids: CASSLVRGATYNEQFF.

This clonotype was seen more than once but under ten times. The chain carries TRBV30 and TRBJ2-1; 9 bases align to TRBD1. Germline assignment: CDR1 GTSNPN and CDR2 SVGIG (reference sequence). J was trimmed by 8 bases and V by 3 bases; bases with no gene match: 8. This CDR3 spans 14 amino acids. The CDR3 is CAWRTPGTGYEQFF. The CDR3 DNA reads TGTGCCTGGAGGACCCCGGGGACAGGGTATGAGCAGTTCTTC. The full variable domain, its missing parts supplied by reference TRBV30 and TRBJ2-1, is SQTIHQWPATLVQPVGSPLSLECTVEGTSNPNLYWYRQAAGRGLQLLFYSVGIGQISSEVPQNLSASRPQDRQFILSSKKLLLSDSGFYLCAWRTPGTGYEQFFGPGTRLTVL.

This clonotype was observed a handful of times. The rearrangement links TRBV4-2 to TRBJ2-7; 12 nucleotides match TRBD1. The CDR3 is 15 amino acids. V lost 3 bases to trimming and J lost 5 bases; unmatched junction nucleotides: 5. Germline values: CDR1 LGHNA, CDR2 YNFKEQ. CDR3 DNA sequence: TGTGCCAGCAGCCACCGAGGGGACAGGGGGCACGAGCAGTACTTC. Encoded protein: CASSHRGDRGHEQYF.

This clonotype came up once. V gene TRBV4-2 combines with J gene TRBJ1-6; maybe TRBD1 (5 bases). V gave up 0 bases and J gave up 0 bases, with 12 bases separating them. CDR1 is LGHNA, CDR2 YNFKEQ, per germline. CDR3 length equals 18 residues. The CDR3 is CASSQDLGTNSYNSPLHF. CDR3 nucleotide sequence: TGTGCCAGCAGCCAAGATCTGGGGACCAACTCCTATAATTCACCCCTCCACTTT.

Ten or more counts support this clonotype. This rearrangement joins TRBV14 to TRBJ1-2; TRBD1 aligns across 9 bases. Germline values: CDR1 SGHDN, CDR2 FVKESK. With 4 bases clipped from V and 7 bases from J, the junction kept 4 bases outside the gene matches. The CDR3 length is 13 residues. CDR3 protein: CASSLQGARGYTF. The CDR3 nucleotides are TGTGCCAGCAGCCTACAGGGGGCGCGTGGCTACACCTTC.

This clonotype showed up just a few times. The CDR3: CSAWTSGSENEQFF. As DNA, the CDR3 is TGCAGTGCGTGGACTAGCGGGAGTGAAAATGAGCAGTTCTTC. The V and J genes are TRBV20-1 and TRBJ2-1, with 13 bases fitting TRBD2. There are 14 residues in the CDR3. Trimming removed 6 bases from V and 7 bases from J; junction bases left unmatched: 6. Germline assignment: CDR1 DFQATT and CDR2 SNEGSKA (reference sequence).

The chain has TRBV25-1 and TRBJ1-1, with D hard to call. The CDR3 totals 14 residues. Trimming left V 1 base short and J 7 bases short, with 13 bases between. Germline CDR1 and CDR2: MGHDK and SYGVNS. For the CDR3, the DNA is TGTGCCAGCAGTGAATCCTGGGCCGTCGATGAAGCTTTCTTT. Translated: CASSESWAVDEAFF. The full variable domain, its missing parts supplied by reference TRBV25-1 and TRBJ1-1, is EADIYQTPRYLVIGTGKKITLECSQTMGHDKMYWYQQDPGMELHLIHYSYGVNSTEKGDLSSESTVSRIRTEHFPLTLESARPSHTSQYLCASSESWAVDEAFFGQGTRLTVV.

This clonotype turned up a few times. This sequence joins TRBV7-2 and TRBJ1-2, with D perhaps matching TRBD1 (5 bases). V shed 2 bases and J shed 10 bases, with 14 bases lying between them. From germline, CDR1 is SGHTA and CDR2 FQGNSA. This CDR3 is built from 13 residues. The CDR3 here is CASSLMEGLAYTF. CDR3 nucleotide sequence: TGTGCCAGCAGCTTAATGGAGGGGTTAGCCTACACCTTC.

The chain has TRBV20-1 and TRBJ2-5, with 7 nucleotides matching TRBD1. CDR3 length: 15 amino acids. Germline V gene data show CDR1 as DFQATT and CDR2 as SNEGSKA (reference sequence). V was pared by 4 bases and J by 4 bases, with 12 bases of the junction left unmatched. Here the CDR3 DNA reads TGCAGTGCTAATCGCCTGACAGGGAGAATAGAGACCCAGTACTTC. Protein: CSANRLTGRIETQYF.

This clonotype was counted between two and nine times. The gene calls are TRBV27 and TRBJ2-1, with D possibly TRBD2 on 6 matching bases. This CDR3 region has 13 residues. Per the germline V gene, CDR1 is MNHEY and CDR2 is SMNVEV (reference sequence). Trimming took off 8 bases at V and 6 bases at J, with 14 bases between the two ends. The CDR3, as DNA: TGTGCCAGCGGCCCCGGGACTCTCAATGAGCAGTTCTTC. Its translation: CASGPGTLNEQFF.

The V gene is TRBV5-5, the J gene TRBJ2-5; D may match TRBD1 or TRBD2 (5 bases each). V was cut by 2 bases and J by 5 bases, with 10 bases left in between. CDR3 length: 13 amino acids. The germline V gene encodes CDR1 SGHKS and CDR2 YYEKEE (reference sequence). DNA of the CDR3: TGTGCCAGCAGCTTTGGGGACCGGGAGACCCAGTACTTC. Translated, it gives CASSFGDRETQYF.

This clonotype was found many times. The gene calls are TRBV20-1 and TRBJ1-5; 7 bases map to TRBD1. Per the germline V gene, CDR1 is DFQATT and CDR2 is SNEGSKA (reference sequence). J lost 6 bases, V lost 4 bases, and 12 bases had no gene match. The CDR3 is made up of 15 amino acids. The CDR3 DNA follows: TGCAGTGCTATCGCACCGACAGGGCTGATTCAGCCCCAGCATTTT. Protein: CSAIAPTGLIQPQHF.

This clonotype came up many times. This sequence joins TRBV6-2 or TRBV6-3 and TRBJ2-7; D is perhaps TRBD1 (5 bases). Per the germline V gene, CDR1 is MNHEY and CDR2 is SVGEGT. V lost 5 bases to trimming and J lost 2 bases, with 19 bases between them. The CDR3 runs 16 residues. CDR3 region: CASSQHPGKATYEQYF. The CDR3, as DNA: TGTGCCAGCAGTCAACATCCAGGGAAAGCAACCTACGAGCAGTACTTC.

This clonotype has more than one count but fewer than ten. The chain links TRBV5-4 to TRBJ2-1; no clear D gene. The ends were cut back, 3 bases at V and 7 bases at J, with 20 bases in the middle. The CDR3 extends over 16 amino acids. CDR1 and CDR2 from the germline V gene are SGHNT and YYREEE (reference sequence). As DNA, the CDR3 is TGTGCCAGCAGCTCACCCCGGGCCTATGGTAGTAATGAGCAGTTCTTC. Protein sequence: CASSSPRAYGSNEQFF.

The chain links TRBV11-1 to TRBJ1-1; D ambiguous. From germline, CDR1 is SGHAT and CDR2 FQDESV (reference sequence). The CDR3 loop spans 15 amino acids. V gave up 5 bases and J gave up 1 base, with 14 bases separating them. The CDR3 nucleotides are TGTGCCAGCAGCCTTCAGAGGACGGCGAACACTGAAGCTTTCTTT. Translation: CASSLQRTANTEAFF.